This TCR beta chain originates from a study of blood T cell repertoires in COVID-19. At the level of the study: The cDNA or gDNA used as material had been derived from T cells, B-cell-depleted T cells, or PBMCs.

How the authors handled the data: Amplifying reference gene primers gave estimates of nucleated cell counts. Profiling relied on immunoSEQ multiplex PCR, and the TCRdb table lists in-frame clones only, not all of them. V, J and clone size derive from that table, while D and trimming were established from the DNA sequence. The sample includes 200,000 to 250,000 clones, approximately 87% of them seen just once. Germline CDR1 SGHNT, CDR2 YENEEA. CDR3 length equals 13 residues. Trimming left V 5 bases short and J 6 bases short, with 11 bases between. Material for sequencing was peripheral blood. The chain is built from TRBV11-3 and TRBJ1-5; weak D call: TRBD1 (5 bases). The origin of this receptor is a woman aged 45 to 65 with acute or convalescent COVID-19. Here the CDR3 reads CASSRGGGQPQHF. As DNA, the CDR3 is TGTGCCAGCAGCCGCGGGGGAGGTCAGCCCCAGCATTTT.